The clone carrying this TCR beta chain was recorded a few times. The data belong to a study of identical twins. The trim removed 3 bases at V and 0 bases at J, leaving 5 bases unmatched. This CDR3 spans 16 amino acids. Germline CDR1 is MGHRA and CDR2 is YSYEKL. TCRdb fed the 5' RACE reads into MiXCR, producing one record per CDR3 protein. The table includes roughly 1,500,000 distinct CDR3 sequences, about 30% detected once. What was sequenced was cord blood. The TCR was taken from a newborn girl in good health. This sequence joins TRBV4-1 and TRBJ2-7; 10 nucleotides match TRBD2. CDR3 sequence: CASSQVLAGLSYEQYF. The CDR3, as DNA: TGCGCCAGCAGCCAGGTACTAGCGGGGCTCTCCTACGAGCAGTACTTC.